This T cell receptor (beta chain) was found in a study of CD8 T cells in ankylosing spondylitis. Overall study results and limits: A TCR beta motif of fewer than ten highly homologous variants seemed to mark ankylosing spondylitis blood. The study looked at matched synovial fluid samples from ankylosing spondylitis patients. Disease-linked clones were reported to be significantly enriched there.

In making TCR beta libraries, quantitative 5'-RACE with molecular barcodes was used. TCRdb used MiXCR to reprocess the 5' RACE reads, holding one entry per CDR3 protein. Of 340,000 or so distinct CDR3 sequences in the sample, around 15% were seen once. This CDR3 spans 13 amino acids. The V gene lost 2 bases and the J gene lost 1 base, with 8 bases spanning the gap. Germline lookup yields CDR1 GTSNPN and CDR2 SVGIG (reference sequence). This clonotype was picked up one time. Its antigen is unknown. This chain links TRBV30 with TRBJ1-1, with D possibly being TRBD1 (5 bases). The specimen sequenced was blood, either unsorted or a sorted T cell fraction (not recorded which). The receptor comes from a male donor with ankylosing spondylitis or in good health (not recorded which). CDR3: CAWSTDRNTEAFF. The CDR3 DNA follows: TGTGCCTGGAGTACCGACAGGAACACTGAAGCTTTCTTT.